The TCR beta chain described here comes from a study of blood T cell repertoires in COVID-19. Assay used: immunoSEQ multiplex PCR; TCRdb lists only in-frame clones, some missing. The repertoire holds 130,000 to 150,000 clones, with approximately 73% as singletons. To note about this clone: A read error may produce the germline difference seen at one junction end. This CDR3 is also generated by other DNA sequences in the sample.

The source material was peripheral blood. This clonotype was obtained from a man in his 60s with acute or convalescent COVID-19.

As DNA, the CDR3 is TGTGCCACCAGACGAGCGGGAGGCTTCTACGAGCAGTACTTT. It codes for CATRRAGGFYEQYF. J is TRBJ2-7 and V is TRBV15, with 9 bases identical to TRBD2. The CDR3 totals 14 residues. CDR1 LNHNV and CDR2 YYDKDF come from the germline V gene (reference sequence).